This TCR beta chain was found in a study of shared clonotypes between healthy human individuals. A word on this clone: Its antigen is currently unknown.

Whole-study results and caveats: Relative to memory subsets, naive subsets generally showed larger estimated richness.

CD8 cells classed as naive were CD45RO-negative and positively selected for CCR7, excluding terminally differentiated effector memory CD45RA+ cells. Trimming removed 9 bases from V and 5 bases from J; junction bases left unmatched: 7. Germline assignment: CDR1 MNHNS and CDR2 SASEGT. The CDR3 length is 13 residues. Each subset's genomic DNA was split evenly across several immunoSEQ plates. Only in-frame clones appear in the TCRdb table, and some are missing; sequencing was by immunoSEQ multiplex PCR. The table lists about 820,000 clones, 85% to 95% of them singletons. The V call is TRBV6-1, the J call TRBJ2-1, with 7 bases aligning to TRBD1. This receptor was obtained from a young man in good health. Sequencing was performed on naive CD8+ T cells sorted from blood. CDR3 coding DNA: TGTGCCAGTTACAGGGGATTCGACAATGAGCAGTTCTTC. Its translation is CASYRGFDNEQFF.